Sequencing of this T cell receptor (beta chain) was carried out in a study of shared clonotypes between healthy human individuals (dated by TCRdb to 2020 to 2022). In terms of the full investigation: The cohort comprised a couple of women and a few men aged 18 to 49 years. For each donor, CD4 naive and CD4 memory were each run on three plates, CD8 naive on two plates, and CD8 memory on one plate. Blood TCR repertoires of about five healthy adults were deeply sequenced to estimate repertoire size and the extent of clonotype sharing between individuals. To increase sequencing depth and limit assay-specific biases, TCR repertoire library preparation and sequencing were carried out by different laboratories using diverse techniques. Per donor, leukapheresis produced somewhere between about 0.85 and 9.5 billion PBMCs. General conclusions and limits of the study: Clonotypes shared by all four sorted-subset donors showed higher generation probabilities than non-shared clonotypes. Because the study included a small number of donors, the genetic and exposure-history diversity represented was limited. Naive subsets generally had larger estimated clonotype richness than memory subsets. Based on pairwise subsampling, the degree of clonotype sharing among donors was expected to be affected by sequencing depth. Across four donors, approximately 5% of naive CD4, approximately 3.6% of naive CD8, roughly 2.3% of memory CD4, and 0.4% of memory CD8 clonotypes were shared. Sampling was restricted to blood, and TCR repertoires in tissue are likely to differ from TCR repertoires in blood. Incomplete sequencing was indicated by rarefaction of sorted-subset datasets, despite the large sequencing depth.

The cysteine opens and the phenylalanine closes a CDR3 of 13 amino acids. Only the CDR3 region is kept as DNA, spanning 39 bases read in frame from base 1. A distance of 10 bases separates the germline ends of V and J, which lose 2 bases and 6 bases respectively. Sequences LNHNV (CDR1) and YYDKDF (CDR2) are obtained from the germline V gene (reference sequence). TCR CDR3 regions were amplified from genomic DNA by multiplex PCR using the deep immunoSEQ assay. Extracted genomic DNA from each cell subset was distributed evenly across all wells of several immunoSEQ 96-well plates, and each plate was treated as a replicate. Each replicate PCR for sorted subsets received about 220 ng genomic DNA, equal to about 30,000 T cell genomes. The purified libraries were quantified using a Qubit 3.0 fluorometer, sized with a Bioanalyzer 2100, and then quantified again using the KAPA Library Quantification kit. Every immunoSEQ 96-well plate was sequenced on a separate single-read 150-cycle Illumina NextSeq 550 flow cell. In the original analysis: Because only junctional sequences without quality scores were contained in the immunoSEQ output, filtering matching that applied to full-length reads could not be performed. Sequences were annotated with PyIR, a Python wrapper for IgBLAST v1.9, and V/J genes and CDR3 were assigned using IMGT germline references. Reads with weak V/J assignments (E-value above 1e-6), missing CDR3, stop codons, out-of-frame junctions, or ambiguous translated residues were removed. V3J clonotypes were defined as sequences sharing an identical inferred V gene, J gene, and CDR3 amino acid sequence. Percentage overlap between repertoires was calculated by dividing the number of shared unique clonotypes by the size of the smaller repertoire. RTK rarefaction, the Chao1 estimator, and Recon v2.1 estimates of unobserved clonotypes were used to assess repertoire richness. OLGA was used to compute generation probabilities for all TCRbeta clonotypes that the gDNA method yielded from four donors. The immuneACCESS repertoire file appears here via TCRdb, limited to in-frame rearrangements. These files lack a portion of the clones; in checked studies, under half of the deficit traces to unresolved V genes, and the cause of the others is not known. The DNA was the basis for D and trimming; V, J and clone size are from that table. The sample table holds about 680,000 clones, of which 55% to 85% were seen once. Around 2% of the sample is taken by the ten largest.

This clone has more than one count but fewer than ten. Its antigen specificity is not known. Base qualities are not at hand, and no much larger clone is one base apart. Donors were healthy HIV-negative adults with no recently reported acute infections or vaccinations. All donors were Caucasian adults living in Nashville, Tennessee, USA. CD4+ T cells were enriched by magnetic negative selection; naive cells were then positively selected on CD45RA, and the negative fraction formed the memory subset. Blood was collected by leukapheresis, and PBMCs were isolated by Ficoll-Histopaque density gradient centrifugation and then cryopreserved in liquid nitrogen vapor phase. Analytical flow cytometry was used to check the purity and quantity of every magnetically sorted T cell population. Each sorted fraction had its genomic DNA isolated and then quantified by UV absorbance on a Nanodrop 2000c.

Sequencing was done on a sample of memory CD4+ T cells sorted from blood. The sample's cell subset or site label, decoded: CD45RA-negative fraction. The clonotype originates from a woman in her thirties in good health. The chain is assembled from TRBV15 and TRBJ2-5, with the identity of the D gene unclear. The CDR3 protein sequence reads: CATSRPAGKTQYF. The nucleotides read TGTGCCACCAGCAGACCTGCTGGGAAGACCCAGTACTTC.